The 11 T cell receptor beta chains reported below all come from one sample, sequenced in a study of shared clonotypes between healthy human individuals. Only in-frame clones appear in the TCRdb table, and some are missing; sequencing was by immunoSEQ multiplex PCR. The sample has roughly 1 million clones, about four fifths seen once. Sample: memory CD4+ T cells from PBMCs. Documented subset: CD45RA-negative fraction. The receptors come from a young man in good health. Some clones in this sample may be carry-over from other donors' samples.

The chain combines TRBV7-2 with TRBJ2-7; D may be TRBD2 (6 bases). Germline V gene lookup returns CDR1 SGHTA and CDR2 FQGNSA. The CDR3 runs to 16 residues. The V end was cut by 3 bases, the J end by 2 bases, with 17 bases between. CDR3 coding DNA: TGTGCCAGCAGCTTGGTTCGCGGGACCCTAGCCTACGAGCAGTACTTC. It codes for CASSLVRGTLAYEQYF.

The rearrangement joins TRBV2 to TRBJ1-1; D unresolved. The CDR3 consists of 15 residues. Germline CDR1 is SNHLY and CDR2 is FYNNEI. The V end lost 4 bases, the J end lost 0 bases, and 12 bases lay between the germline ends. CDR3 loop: CASSVSHGMNTEAFF. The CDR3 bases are TGTGCCAGCAGTGTAAGTCATGGTATGAACACTGAAGCTTTCTTT.

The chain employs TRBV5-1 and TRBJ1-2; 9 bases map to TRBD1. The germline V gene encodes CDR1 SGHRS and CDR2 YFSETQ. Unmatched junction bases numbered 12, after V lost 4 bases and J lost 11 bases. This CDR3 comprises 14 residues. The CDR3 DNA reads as TGCGCCAGCAGCCCAGGGACAGGGATGGCTGCATACACCTTC. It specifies CASSPGTGMAAYTF. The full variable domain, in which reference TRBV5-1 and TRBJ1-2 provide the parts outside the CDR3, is KAGVTQTPRYLIKTRGQQVTLSCSPISGHRSVSWYQQTPGQGLQFLFEYFSETQRNKGNFPGRFSGRQFSNSRSEMNVSTLELGDSALYLCASSPGTGMAAYTFGSGTRLTVV.

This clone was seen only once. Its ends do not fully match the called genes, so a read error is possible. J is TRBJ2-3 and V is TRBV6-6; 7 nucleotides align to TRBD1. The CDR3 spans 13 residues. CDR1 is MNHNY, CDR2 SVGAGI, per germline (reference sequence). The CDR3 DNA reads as TGTGCCAGCAGATACAGGGGCACGGATACGCAGTATTTT. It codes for CASRYRGTDTQYF.

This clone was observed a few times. The CDR3 here is CASSFPAGTSLGEQFF. The CDR3 DNA follows: TGTGCCAGCAGTTTCCCAGCTGGGACTAGCCTCGGTGAGCAGTTCTTC. The chain has TRBV28 and TRBJ2-1; 9 nucleotides match TRBD2. Germline CDR1 is MDHEN and CDR2 is SYDVKM. The junction had 12 bases not matched to a gene; V was cut back by 3 bases and J by 9 bases. The CDR3 runs 16 residues.

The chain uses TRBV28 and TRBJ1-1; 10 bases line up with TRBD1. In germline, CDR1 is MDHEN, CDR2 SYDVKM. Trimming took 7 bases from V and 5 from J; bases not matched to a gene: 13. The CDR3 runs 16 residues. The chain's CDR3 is CASNSIRDRGGTEAFF. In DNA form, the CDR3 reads TGTGCCAGCAACTCAATCCGGGACAGGGGAGGAACTGAAGCTTTCTTT.

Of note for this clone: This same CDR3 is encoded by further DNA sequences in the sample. For the CDR3, the DNA is TGCAGTGCTAGGGGCGAAAAACTGTTTTTT. This codes for CSARGEKLFF. The chain carries TRBV20-1 and TRBJ1-4; no firm D call. Germline CDR1 is DFQATT and CDR2 is SNEGSKA (reference sequence). The CDR3 loop spans 10 amino acids. The V gene lost 3 bases and the J gene lost 8 bases, with 4 bases spanning the gap.

Here the CDR3 reads CASRGQGSVIQYF. CDR3 DNA sequence: TGTGCCAGCAGGGGACAGGGGTCTGTCATTCAGTACTTC. The rearrangement joins TRBV5-4 to TRBJ2-4; 10 bases fit TRBD1. Germline values: CDR1 SGHNT, CDR2 YYREEE (reference sequence). The CDR3 sequence is 13 residues long. V trimming: 5 bases; J trimming: 9 bases; junction bases outside the gene matches: 5.

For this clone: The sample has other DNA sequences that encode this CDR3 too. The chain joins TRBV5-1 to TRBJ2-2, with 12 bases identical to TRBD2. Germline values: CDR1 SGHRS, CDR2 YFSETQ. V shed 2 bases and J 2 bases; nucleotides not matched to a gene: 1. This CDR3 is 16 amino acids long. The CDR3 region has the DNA TGCGCCAGCAGCTTACTAGCGGGAGGTAACACCGGGGAGCTGTTTTTT. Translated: CASSLLAGGNTGELFF.

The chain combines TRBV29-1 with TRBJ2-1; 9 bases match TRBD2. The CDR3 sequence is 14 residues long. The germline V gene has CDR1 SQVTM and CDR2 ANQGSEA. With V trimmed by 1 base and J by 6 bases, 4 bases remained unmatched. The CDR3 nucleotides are TGCAGCGTTGAAGTAGCGGGAGTGGGCAATGAGCAGTTCTTC. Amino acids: CSVEVAGVGNEQFF.

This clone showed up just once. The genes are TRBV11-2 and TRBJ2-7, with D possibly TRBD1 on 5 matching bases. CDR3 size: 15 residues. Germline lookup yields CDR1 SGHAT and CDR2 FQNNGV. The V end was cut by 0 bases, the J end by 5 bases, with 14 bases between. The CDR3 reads CASSLDGRVTHEQYF. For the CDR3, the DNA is TGTGCCAGCAGCTTAGATGGCAGGGTAACCCACGAGCAGTACTTC.